The 21 T cell receptor beta chains in this list originate from one sample, sequenced in a study of T-cell memory formation after mild COVID-19. TCRdb reprocessed the 5' RACE reads via MiXCR and lists one record per CDR3 protein. This sample has roughly 310,000 distinct CDR3 sequences; roughly 15% occur once, and the top ten carry 20% to 25%. The sequenced sample was PBMCs or a T cell subset sorted from them (not recorded which). The receptors come from a young man who had mild COVID-19 (a few samples of this study predate the infection). Cell type and time point are not known.

This clonotype appeared a few times. The chain combines TRBV2 with TRBJ2-3, with 13 bases matching TRBD2. CDR3 length: 15 residues. Germline CDR1 and CDR2: SNHLY and FYNNEI. J gave up 2 bases and V 7 bases, and 3 bases lay outside the gene matches. The DNA of the CDR3 is TGTGCCAGCATGGGGACTAGCGGGGCCACAGATACGCAGTATTTT. Its protein product is CASMGTSGATDTQYF.

This clonotype has only a few counts. This chain joins TRBV12-3 or TRBV12-4 and TRBJ1-2, with D uncertain. V was pared by 5 bases and J by 6 bases, with 7 bases between. The CDR3 has 11 amino acids. CDR3 bases: TGTGCCAGCAGTCGAGAGAATGGCTACACCTTC. Protein sequence: CASSRENGYTF.

The rearrangement joins TRBV11-2 to TRBJ1-1; perhaps TRBD1 as D (6 bases). This CDR3 spans 15 amino acids. The V gene's germline CDR1 is SGHAT and CDR2 FQNNGV. Trimming pared 1 base from V and 1 base from J, leaving 10 bases between. In nucleotides, the CDR3 is TGTGCCAGCAGCTTAGCGGGGGCTCAGAACACTGAAGCTTTCTTT. Amino acids: CASSLAGAQNTEAFF.

The CDR3 region is CASSVGGYDSETQYF. As DNA, the CDR3 is TGTGCCAGCAGCGTAGGCGGTTATGACAGCGAGACCCAGTACTTC. The chain joins TRBV9 to TRBJ2-5; possibly TRBD1 for D (5 bases). Looked up from germline, CDR1 is SGDLS and CDR2 is YYNGEE. This CDR3 comprises 15 residues. The germline V and J ends were trimmed by 0 bases and 5 bases, with 14 bases remaining between them.

This clonotype has ten or more counts. The chain joins TRBV2 to TRBJ2-3; D is unclear. The V gene's germline CDR1 is SNHLY and CDR2 FYNNEI. This CDR3 has 14 amino acids. The V gene lost 4 bases and the J gene lost 2 bases, with 10 bases spanning the gap. The CDR3 loop reads CASSGLVTTDTQYF. CDR3 nucleotides: TGTGCCAGCAGTGGTCTAGTTACCACAGATACGCAGTATTTT.

The rearrangement joins TRBV20-1 to TRBJ2-1; a weak D match, TRBD2 (5 bases). Germline-derived CDR1 and CDR2 are DFQATT and SNEGSKA (reference sequence). Trimming removed 2 bases at V and 8 bases at J, with 16 bases between. This CDR3 spans 14 amino acids. The CDR3 nucleotides read TGCAGTGCTAGAATGGGCGGGCCCGGGGATGAGCAGTTCTTC. Its translation is CSARMGGPGDEQFF.

This clonotype was counted ten times or more. The chain recombines TRBV20-1 with TRBJ1-2, with D uncertain. Trimming took 5 bases from V and 0 from J, leaving 22 bases between them. This CDR3 region has 17 residues. CDR1 DFQATT and CDR2 SNEGSKA come from the germline V gene (reference sequence). For the CDR3, the DNA is TGCAGTGCTCCCCTGAGGGTCAGAGACGCAGCTAACTATGGCTACACCTTC. Translating it yields CSAPLRVRDAANYGYTF.

This clonotype was seen a few times. V usage is TRBV7-3 and J usage is TRBJ2-3; 8 positions agree with TRBD1. This CDR3 region has 15 residues. V shed 5 bases, J shed 4 bases, and the junction held 8 bases outside the gene matches. The germline gives CDR1 SGHTA, CDR2 FQGTGA. DNA for the CDR3: TGTGCCAGCAGCCAAGACAGGGGTCGGGCAGATACGCAGTATTTT. Encoded protein: CASSQDRGRADTQYF.

The chain is built from TRBV25-1 and TRBJ1-2, with D possibly matching TRBD1 (6 bases). V was clipped by 10 bases and J by 4 bases, with 16 bases between them. The CDR3 totals 13 residues. Germline CDR1 MGHDK, CDR2 SYGVNS. CDR3 sequence (DNA): TGTGCCACCAAGGACAGCGTCGGCTATGGCTACACCTTC. It translates to CATKDSVGYGYTF.

This clonotype was detected a few times. The CDR3 bases are TGCGCCAGCAGCTCCCAGGGGGCTCCCTACGAGCAGTACTTC. The encoded protein is CASSSQGAPYEQYF. The chain recombines TRBV5-1 with TRBJ2-7, with TRBD1 matching over 8 bases. V shed 3 bases, J shed 2 bases, and the junction held 4 bases outside the gene matches. Germline V gene data show CDR1 as SGHRS and CDR2 as YFSETQ. This CDR3 has 14 residues.

The table lists this clonotype with many counts. The rearrangement joins TRBV20-1 to TRBJ2-3; 7 bases fit TRBD2. Unmatched junction bases numbered 16, after V lost 3 bases and J lost 4 bases. Germline lookup yields CDR1 DFQATT and CDR2 SNEGSKA (reference sequence). The CDR3 contains 17 residues. The CDR3 DNA follows: TGCAGTGCTAGTCTAGCGGATCCTGACTTTAGAGCAGATACGCAGTATTTT. Amino acid sequence: CSASLADPDFRADTQYF.

The chain is built from TRBV15 and TRBJ2-7; D possibly uses TRBD1 or TRBD2 (5 bases each). Germline CDR1 reads LNHNV; CDR2 reads YYDKDF (reference sequence). Trimming stripped 4 bases from V and 2 bases from J, with 6 bases between. This CDR3 contains 12 residues. CDR3 region: CATSTGPYEQYF. In DNA form, the CDR3 reads TGTGCCACCAGCACGGGACCCTACGAGCAGTACTTC. Combining the CDR3 with reference TRBV15 and TRBJ2-7 gives the whole variable domain DAMVIQNPRYQVTQFGKPVTLSCSQTLNHNVMYWYQQKSSQAPKLLFHYYDKDFNNEADTPDNFQSRRPNTSFCFLDIRSPGLGDTAMYLCATSTGPYEQYFGPGTRLTVT.

V gene TRBV20-1 combines with J gene TRBJ1-5; 8 bases agree with TRBD1. Unmatched junction bases numbered 17, after V lost 4 bases and J lost 0 bases. This CDR3 is 19 amino acids long. Looked up from germline, CDR1 is DFQATT and CDR2 is SNEGSKA (reference sequence). CDR3 DNA: TGCAGTGCTAAAATCGCCCCGGGACAGGAAAAACTTAGCAATCAGCCCCAGCATTTT. Its translation is CSAKIAPGQEKLSNQPQHF.

The J gene is TRBJ1-1, the V gene TRBV20-1, with a tentative D call TRBD1 (5 bases). From germline, CDR1 is DFQATT and CDR2 SNEGSKA (reference sequence). V was clipped by 3 bases and J by 7 bases, with 18 bases between them. The CDR3 sequence is 14 residues long. The CDR3 protein is CSARPGTADGEAFF. CDR3 nucleotide sequence: TGCAGTGCTAGGCCTGGGACTGCCGATGGTGAAGCTTTCTTT.

V gene TRBV20-1 combines with J gene TRBJ2-5; D ambiguous. Per germline, CDR1 DFQATT and CDR2 SNEGSKA (reference sequence). The CDR3 runs 15 residues. V shed 2 bases and J shed 0 bases, with 13 bases lying between them. In nucleotides, the CDR3 is TGCAGTGCTAGATCCGGAGACTTGCACCAAGAGACCCAGTACTTC. It specifies CSARSGDLHQETQYF.

The chain recombines TRBV9 with TRBJ2-3; unclear D gene. Trimming cost V 0 bases and J 2 bases, with 7 bases left between them. The CDR3 is 14 residues long. Germline lookup yields CDR1 SGDLS and CDR2 YYNGEE. The CDR3 loop reads CASSVVEYTDTQYF. The CDR3 coding sequence is TGTGCCAGCAGCGTAGTTGAGTACACAGATACGCAGTATTTT. Using reference TRBV9 and TRBJ2-3 for the parts outside the CDR3, the full variable domain is DSGVTQTPKHLITATGQRVTLRCSPRSGDLSVYWYQQSLDQGLQFLIQYYNGEERAKGNILERFSAQQFPDLHSELNLSSLELGDSALYFCASSVVEYTDTQYFGPGTRLTVL.

This clonotype was counted a few times. This chain uses TRBV18 with TRBJ1-1; no definite D call. Germline V gene sequence: CDR1 KGHSH, CDR2 LQKENI. The V gene lost 1 base and the J gene lost 8 bases, with 14 bases spanning the gap. The CDR3 has 14 residues. The CDR3 protein is CASSPRPGGTEAFF. Written as DNA, the CDR3 is TGTGCCAGCTCACCACGACCTGGAGGTACAGAAGCTTTCTTT.

The rearrangement joins TRBV10-3 to TRBJ2-3, with D maybe TRBD1 (6 bases). The germline CDR1 and CDR2 sequences are ENHRY and SYGVKD. The ends were cut back, 4 bases at V and 4 bases at J, with 12 bases in the middle. CDR3 length: 14 amino acids. CDR3 sequence: CAISVGRGADTQYF. Here the CDR3 DNA reads TGTGCCATCAGTGTCGGCAGGGGCGCAGATACGCAGTATTTT.

The rearrangement joins TRBV4-1 to TRBJ1-4, with D perhaps TRBD1 (5 bases). The CDR3 length is 16 residues. The ends were cut back, 1 base at V and 9 bases at J, with 18 bases in the middle. Germline V gives CDR1 MGHRA, CDR2 YSYEKL. The CDR3 DNA reads TGCGCCAGCAGCCAAGGGGGTCAAGGGGTTGCGAAAAAACTGTTTTTT. Its protein is CASSQGGQGVAKKLFF.

This chain links TRBV5-6 with TRBJ2-3; 13 bases agree with TRBD2. After removal of 4 bases from V and 5 bases from J, the junction contained 7 bases not matched to a gene. The CDR3 consists of 16 residues. Germline V lookup: CDR1 SGHDT, CDR2 YYEEEE. The CDR3, as DNA: TGTGCCAGCAGCCGCCGACTAGCGGGGGGCTTAGATACGCAGTATTTT. Its protein product is CASSRRLAGGLDTQYF.

The sample holds a few counts of this clonotype. The chain carries TRBV19 and TRBJ2-1, with D uncertain. Trimming shortened V by 6 bases and J by 1 base, and 13 bases separated the two germline ends. The CDR3 sequence is 15 residues long. Per germline, CDR1 LNHDA and CDR2 SQIVND (reference sequence). CDR3 sequence: CASSDWQSSYNEQFF. Written as DNA, the CDR3 is TGTGCCAGTAGCGATTGGCAGTCGTCCTACAATGAGCAGTTCTTC. Full variable domain (rest looked up from reference TRBV19 and TRBJ2-1): DGGITQSPKYLFRKEGQNVTLSCEQNLNHDAMYWYRQDPGQGLRLIYYSQIVNDFQKGDIAEGYSVSREKKESFPLTVTSAQKNPTAFYLCASSDWQSSYNEQFFGPGTRLTVL.